The T cell receptor (beta chain) described here comes from a study of blood T cell repertoires in COVID-19. Authors' processing steps: Amplification with reference gene primers provided the estimates of nucleated cell counts. TCRdb's table, derived via immunoSEQ multiplex PCR, lists solely in-frame clones and lacks some. V, J and clone size reflect that table, while D and trimming were determined from the DNA. The data contain approximately 210,000 clones, under 90% of them singletons. The CDR3 runs 17 residues. Germline CDR1 and CDR2: LNHNV and YYDKDF (reference sequence). The ends were cut back, 3 bases at V and 0 bases at J, with 18 bases in the middle. Recruitment covered over 20 US areas and drew participants whose ages spanned roughly 18 to 89 years.

The sequencing input was PBMCs or T cells enriched from blood (not recorded which). J is TRBJ2-7 and V is TRBV15; D gene ambiguous. The receptor was derived from a woman aged 45-59 years with acute COVID-19. The CDR3 coding sequence is TGTGCCACCAGCAGCTACGCCGGTACAACTACCTCCTACGAGCAGTACTTC. Translated: CATSSYAGTTTSYEQYF.